Listed here is a single T cell receptor beta chain. Its target is not known. This specimen comes from a study of early stage breast cancer tumors. Study overall: Each sample averaged roughly 9.6-fold read coverage. Study-wide findings and caveats: Tumor and normal breast were distinguished via blood comparison in about 90% of the 16 patients.

Libraries were prepared by immunoSEQ multiplex PCR; TCRdb keeps only in-frame clonotypes and omits some of them. The sample has around 28,000 clones, 72% seen once. This CDR3 has 11 residues. Trimming left V 2 bases short and J 11 bases short, with 9 bases between. The germline V gene encodes CDR1 MDHEN and CDR2 SYDVKM. Source material: blood. V gene TRBV28 combines with J gene TRBJ1-1; D unclear. The sequence was collected from a person between 45 and 65 years old with breast cancer. The CDR3: CASSLSGVAFF. The CDR3 DNA is TGTGCCAGCAGTTTAAGTGGGGTGGCTTTCTTT.